The 7 T cell receptor beta chains below all came from one sample that was sequenced in a study of blood T cell repertoires in COVID-19. Sequenced by immunoSEQ multiplex PCR; TCRdb stores in-frame clones only, minus some. The sample lists 20,000 to 25,000 clones; 80% were seen once. Specimen: peripheral blood. The receptors originated from a man aged 55 to 70 with active COVID-19.

This clone was seen a handful of times. This rearrangement joins TRBV19 to TRBJ1-5; no clear D. This CDR3 has 13 residues. The V gene lost 10 bases and the J gene lost 3 bases, with 13 bases spanning the gap. The germline V gene encodes CDR1 LNHDA and CDR2 SQIVND (reference sequence). In nucleotides, the CDR3 is TGTGCCACCTACAGAGATTTCAATCAGCCCCAGCATTTT. This encodes CATYRDFNQPQHF.

The V gene is TRBV12-3 or TRBV12-4, the J gene TRBJ1-2, with 8 bases aligning to TRBD1. The CDR3 loop spans 13 amino acids. The trim removed 6 bases at V and 2 bases at J, leaving 2 bases unmatched. CDR3 amino acids: CASSRQGNYGYTF. In DNA form, the CDR3 reads TGTGCCAGCAGCCGACAGGGGAACTATGGCTACACCTTC.

This chain connects TRBV19 to TRBJ2-1, with TRBD1 matching over 9 bases. The germline CDR1 and CDR2 sequences are LNHDA and SQIVND (reference sequence). V lost 5 bases to trimming and J lost 4 bases; unmatched junction nucleotides: 6. This CDR3 is built from 15 residues. The DNA of the CDR3 is TGTGCCAGTAGTCCCGAGGACAGGGGTTACAATGAGCAGTTCTTC. Amino acid sequence: CASSPEDRGYNEQFF. Full variable domain (remainder filled in from reference TRBV19 and TRBJ2-1): DGGITQSPKYLFRKEGQNVTLSCEQNLNHDAMYWYRQDPGQGLRLIYYSQIVNDFQKGDIAEGYSVSREKKESFPLTVTSAQKNPTAFYLCASSPEDRGYNEQFFGPGTRLTVL.

This CDR3 is CASSLAADGFGEAFF. As DNA, the CDR3 is TGTGCCAGCAGCTTAGCAGCGGACGGTTTTGGTGAAGCTTTCTTT. The chain employs TRBV7-3 and TRBJ1-1; D unresolved. The CDR3 is made up of 15 amino acids. Between the trimmed V and J ends, which lost 2 bases and 7 bases, there was a span of 17 bases. Looked up from germline, CDR1 is SGHTA and CDR2 is FQGTGA.

The chain has TRBV7-2 and TRBJ1-5, with TRBD1 identical over 7 bases. Germline lookup yields CDR1 SGHTA and CDR2 FQGNSA. The CDR3 totals 15 residues. Unmatched junction bases numbered 2, after V lost 1 base and J lost 2 bases. The CDR3, as DNA: TGTGCCAGCAGCTTAGTTCAGGGGGGCAATCAGCCCCAGCATTTT. Its protein is CASSLVQGGNQPQHF. Looking up the rest from reference TRBV7-2 and TRBJ1-5 gives the full variable domain: GAGVSQSPSNKVTEKGKDVELRCDPISGHTALYWYRQSLGQGLEFLIYFQGNSAPDKSGLPSDRFSAERTGGSVSTLTIQRTQQEDSAVYLCASSLVQGGNQPQHFGDGTRLSIL.

This rearrangement joins TRBV6-1 to TRBJ2-1, with D possibly TRBD1 on 6 matching bases. The CDR3 covers 17 residues. V lost 3 bases to trimming and J lost 2 bases, with 17 bases between them. CDR1 is MNHNS and CDR2 is SASEGT in the germline V gene. The CDR3 loop is CASSDRGRTPTYNEQFF. The CDR3 bases are TGTGCCAGCAGTGACAGGGGCAGAACACCCACCTACAATGAGCAGTTCTTC.

The chain carries TRBV25-1 and TRBJ1-2; tentatively, D is TRBD1 (5 bases). The CDR3 runs to 11 residues. V was shortened by 10 bases and J by 5 bases, with 11 bases between the two germline ends. The germline CDR1 and CDR2 sequences are MGHDK and SYGVNS. This CDR3 is CATQGTYGYTF. The CDR3 DNA sequence: TGTGCCACCCAAGGGACTTATGGCTACACCTTC.